This T cell receptor beta chain was sequenced for a study of Ad26.COV2.S vaccination and SARS-CoV-2 variants. Study-level information: The authors gave Ad26.COV2.S intramuscularly, either once or twice 56 days apart.

As concerns this clone: Its specificity is unknown.

Treatment here: around 19 received Ad26.COV2.S at low or high dose, single or two shots; roughly 5 received placebo; per-sample allocation not given. Sample collection was performed on day 63 after the first vaccine or placebo injection. Within Boston, the person who donated was an adult of 18-55 years. Germline CDR1 is LGHNA and CDR2 is YSLEER. There are 16 residues in the CDR3. The V and J ends lost 4 bases and 5 bases respectively, with 17 bases between them. Study outcomes and limitations: Vaccine and placebo recipients had similar non-spike TCR breadth. Among vaccine recipients, spike-specific TCR breadth exceeded that of placebo recipients.

TCRdb's table, derived via immunoSEQ multiplex PCR, lists solely in-frame clones and lacks some. This repertoire shows around 300,000 clones, 75% to 90% found once; its top ten account for approximately 5%. The rearrangement uses TRBV4-3 and TRBJ2-2; D not certain. The clonotype comes from a person between 18 and 59 years old who received the Ad26.COV2.S COVID-19 vaccine or a placebo. The sequenced sample was peripheral blood, obtained in a trial of Ad26.COV2.S vaccine versus placebo. Here the CDR3 DNA reads TGCGCCAGCAGCCCCAGTGGAACCCGGTATACCGGGGAGCTGTTTTTT. This encodes CASSPSGTRYTGELFF.